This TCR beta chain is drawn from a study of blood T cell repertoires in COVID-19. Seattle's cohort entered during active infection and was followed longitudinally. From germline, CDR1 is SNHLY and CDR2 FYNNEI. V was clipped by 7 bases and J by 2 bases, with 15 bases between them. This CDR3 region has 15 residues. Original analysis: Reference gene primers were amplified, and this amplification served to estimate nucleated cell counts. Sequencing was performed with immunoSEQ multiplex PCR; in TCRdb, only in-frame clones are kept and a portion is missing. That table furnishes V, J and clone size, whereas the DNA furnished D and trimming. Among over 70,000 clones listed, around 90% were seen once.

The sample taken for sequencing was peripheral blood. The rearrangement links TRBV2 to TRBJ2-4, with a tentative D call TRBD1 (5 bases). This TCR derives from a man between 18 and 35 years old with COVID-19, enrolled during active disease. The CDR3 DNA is TGTGCCAGCACTAAGGGGCCTATATCCAAAAACATTCAGTACTTC. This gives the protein CASTKGPISKNIQYF.